This TCR beta chain was observed in a study of blood T cell repertoires in COVID-19. Study details: Whether acute or convalescent, the COVID-19 samples came from the United States, Italy and Spain. Sources were T cells, B-cell-depleted T cells, or PBMCs; the material itself was cDNA or gDNA.

Germline-derived CDR1 and CDR2 are SGHDT and YYEEEE. V was clipped by 1 base and J by 9 bases; unmatched bases: 8. This CDR3 is built from 14 residues. Original processing notes: It was from reference gene primer amplification that nucleated cell counts were estimated. The method was immunoSEQ multiplex PCR; TCRdb's version includes in-frame clones alone and lacks a portion of them. D and trimming were read from the DNA, whereas the V and J calls and clone size are those reported in that table. Of about 140,000 clones listed, 80% to 85% are singletons. What was sequenced was peripheral blood. The chain is built from TRBV5-6 and TRBJ2-7, with 9 bases aligning to TRBD1. This receptor was identified in a human donor in a cohort sampled during active COVID-19. CDR3 bases: TGTGCCAGCAGCTTGATTTCGGGACAGGGTAGGCAGTACTTC. This gives the protein CASSLISGQGRQYF.